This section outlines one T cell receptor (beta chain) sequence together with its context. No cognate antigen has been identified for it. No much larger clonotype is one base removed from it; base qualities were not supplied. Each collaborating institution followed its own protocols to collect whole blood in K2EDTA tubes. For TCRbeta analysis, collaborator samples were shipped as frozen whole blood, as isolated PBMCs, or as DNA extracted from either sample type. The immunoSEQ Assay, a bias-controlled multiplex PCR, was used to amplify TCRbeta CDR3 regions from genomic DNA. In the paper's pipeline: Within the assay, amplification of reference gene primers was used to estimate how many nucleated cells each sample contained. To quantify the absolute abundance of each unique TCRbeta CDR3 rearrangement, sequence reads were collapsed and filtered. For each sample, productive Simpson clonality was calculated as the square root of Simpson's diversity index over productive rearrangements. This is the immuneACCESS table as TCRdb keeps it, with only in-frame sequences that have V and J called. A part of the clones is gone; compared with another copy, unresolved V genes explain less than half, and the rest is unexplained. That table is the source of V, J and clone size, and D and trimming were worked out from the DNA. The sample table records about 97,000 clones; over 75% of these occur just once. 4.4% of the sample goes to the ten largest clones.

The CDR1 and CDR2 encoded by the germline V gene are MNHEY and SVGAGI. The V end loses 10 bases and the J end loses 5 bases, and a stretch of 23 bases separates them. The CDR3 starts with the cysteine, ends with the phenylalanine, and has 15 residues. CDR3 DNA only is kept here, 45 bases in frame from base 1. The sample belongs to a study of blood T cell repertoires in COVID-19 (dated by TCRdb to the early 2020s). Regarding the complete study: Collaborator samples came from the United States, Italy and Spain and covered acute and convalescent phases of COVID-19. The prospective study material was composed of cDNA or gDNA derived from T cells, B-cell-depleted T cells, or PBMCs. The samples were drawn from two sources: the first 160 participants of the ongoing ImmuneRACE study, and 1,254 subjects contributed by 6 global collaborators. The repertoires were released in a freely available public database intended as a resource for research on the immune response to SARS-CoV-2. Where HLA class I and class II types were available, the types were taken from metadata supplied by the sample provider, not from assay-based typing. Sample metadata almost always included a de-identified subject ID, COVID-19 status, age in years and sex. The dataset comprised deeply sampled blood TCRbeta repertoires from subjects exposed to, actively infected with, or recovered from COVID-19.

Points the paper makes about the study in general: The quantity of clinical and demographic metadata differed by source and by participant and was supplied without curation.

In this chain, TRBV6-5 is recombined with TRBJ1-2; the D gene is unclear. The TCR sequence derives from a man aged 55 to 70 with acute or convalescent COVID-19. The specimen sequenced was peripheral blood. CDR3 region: CATSWASPVQYGYTF. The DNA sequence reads TGTGCCACGTCGTGGGCCAGCCCCGTCCAATATGGCTACACCTTC.